The 25 T cell receptor beta chains below come from one sample, sequenced in a study of blood T cell repertoires in COVID-19. Profiled with immunoSEQ multiplex PCR; TCRdb holds only in-frame clones, not every one. The sample yields around 200,000 clones, approximately 85% seen once. The sequencing input was PBMCs or T cells enriched from blood (not recorded which). The receptors were gathered from a man between 35 and 55 years old who had recovered from COVID-19.

The rearrangement links TRBV6-2 or TRBV6-3 to TRBJ1-3; the D gene is possibly TRBD1 (5 bases). V lost 3 bases and J lost 4, with 10 bases in between. This CDR3 is 14 amino acids long. CDR1 and CDR2 (germline): MNHEY, SVGEGT. The CDR3 reads CASSYAGHGNTIYF. The DNA of the CDR3 is TGTGCCAGCAGTTATGCGGGGCACGGAAACACCATATATTTT.

The chain links TRBV5-6 to TRBJ2-7; TRBD1 agrees at 7 bases. The V gene end was trimmed by 0 bases and the J gene end by 2 bases; junction bases not matched to a gene: 8. The CDR3 contains 16 residues. Per germline, CDR1 SGHDT and CDR2 YYEEEE. CDR3: CASSLAGPGGPYEQYF. The CDR3 nucleotides are TGTGCCAGCAGCTTGGCCGGGCCAGGGGGACCCTACGAGCAGTACTTC.

This rearrangement joins TRBV7-9 to TRBJ2-3; possibly TRBD1 for D (5 bases). The germline V and J ends were trimmed by 5 bases and 5 bases, with 14 bases remaining between them. Germline CDR1 is SEHNR and CDR2 is FQNEAQ (reference sequence). The CDR3 contains 14 residues. This CDR3 is CASSPRQLGDTQYF. The CDR3 DNA is TGTGCCAGCAGCCCGCGACAGCTGGGAGATACGCAGTATTTT. Full variable domain (rest looked up from reference TRBV7-9 and TRBJ2-3): DTGVSQNPRHKITKRGQNVTFRCDPISEHNRLYWYRQTLGQGPEFLTYFQNEAQLEKSRLLSDRFSAERPKGSFSTLEIQRTEQGDSAMYLCASSPRQLGDTQYFGPGTRLTVL.

The V gene is TRBV15, the J gene TRBJ1-2; 7 nucleotides match TRBD1. CDR1 and CDR2 (germline): LNHNV, YYDKDF (reference sequence). Trimming cost V 4 bases and J 8 bases; bases outside gene matches: 10. The length of the CDR3 is 14 residues. CDR3: CATSKEQGTRGYTF. The CDR3 DNA sequence: TGTGCCACCAGCAAAGAACAGGGGACACGAGGCTACACCTTC.

The chain is built from TRBV6-5 and TRBJ1-3; D possibly corresponds to TRBD1 (5 bases). The germline gives CDR1 MNHEY, CDR2 SVGAGI. V gave up 0 bases and J gave up 7 bases, with 13 bases separating them. The CDR3 is made up of 15 amino acids. CDR3 DNA sequence: TGTGCCAGCAGTTACTCGAAGGGGATTCCGAACACCATATATTTT. Protein product: CASSYSKGIPNTIYF.

This clone was recorded a few times. The J gene is TRBJ2-3, the V gene TRBV7-9, with D uncertain. In germline, CDR1 is SEHNR, CDR2 FQNEAQ (reference sequence). CDR3 length: 14 residues. Trimming left V 2 bases short and J 3 bases short, with 9 bases between. CDR3 amino acids: CASSLNSRTDTQYF. The CDR3 DNA reads TGTGCCAGCAGCTTAAATTCCCGTACAGATACGCAGTATTTT.

The chain carries TRBV5-6 and TRBJ1-2; D ambiguous. The CDR3 is 16 residues long. V lost 0 bases and J 3 bases, leaving 15 bases between the germline ends. In germline, CDR1 is SGHDT, CDR2 YYEEEE. CDR3 residues: CASSLGYAGRDYGYTF. In DNA form, the CDR3 reads TGTGCCAGCAGCTTGGGTTACGCAGGTCGTGACTATGGCTACACCTTC. The variable domain in full, with the rest retrieved from reference TRBV5-6 and TRBJ1-2, is DAGVTQSPTHLIKTRGQQVTLRCSPKSGHDTVSWYQQALGQGPQFIFQYYEEEERQRGNFPDRFSGHQFPNYSSELNVNALLLGDSALYLCASSLGYAGRDYGYTFGSGTRLTVV.

This sequence joins TRBV7-3 and TRBJ2-2; tentative D call: TRBD2 (6 bases). Germline lookup yields CDR1 SGHTA and CDR2 FQGTGA. The V and J ends lost 3 bases and 5 bases respectively, with 10 bases between them. The CDR3 runs 14 residues. The CDR3 loop is CASSFAGRTGELFF. CDR3 nucleotide sequence: TGTGCCAGCAGCTTCGCGGGACGGACCGGGGAGCTGTTTTTT.

This chain joins TRBV27 and TRBJ2-3, with a weak D call TRBD1 (8 bases). V was shortened by 4 bases and J by 3 bases, with 11 bases between the two germline ends. There are 14 residues in the CDR3. CDR1 and CDR2 from the germline V gene are MNHEY and SMNVEV (reference sequence). The CDR3: CASSSQGGTDTQYF. DNA for the CDR3: TGTGCCAGCAGTTCACAGGGGGGGACAGATACGCAGTATTTT.

The rearrangement links TRBV19 to TRBJ2-2; TRBD1 matches 9 bases. CDR3 size: 14 residues. Germline CDR1 is LNHDA and CDR2 is SQIVND (reference sequence). The trim removed 6 bases at V and 4 bases at J, leaving 3 bases unmatched. Written as DNA, the CDR3 is TGTGCCAGTAGAAAGACAGGGGGCACCGGGGAGCTGTTTTTT. Residues: CASRKTGGTGELFF.

This clone was seen only once. The chain joins TRBV14 to TRBJ2-3; the D is unclear. CDR3 length: 14 residues. Trimming took off 4 bases at V and 2 bases at J, with 10 bases between the two ends. The germline V gene has CDR1 SGHDN and CDR2 FVKESK. This CDR3 reads CASSPETLTDTQYF. CDR3 DNA: TGTGCCAGCAGCCCCGAGACTCTCACAGATACGCAGTATTTT.

The rearrangement joins TRBV2 to TRBJ2-1, with TRBD2 matching over 10 bases. The CDR3 totals 14 residues. Germline trimming cut 8 bases from V and 3 bases from J; bases unmatched to any gene: 4. Germline CDR1 is SNHLY and CDR2 is FYNNEI. The CDR3: CASFPSGGYNEQFF. The CDR3 DNA reads TGTGCCAGCTTCCCTAGCGGGGGCTACAATGAGCAGTTCTTC.

The J gene is TRBJ2-7, the V gene TRBV5-6; D is possibly TRBD2 (5 bases). Looked up from germline, CDR1 is SGHDT and CDR2 is YYEEEE. V was shortened by 4 bases and J by 3 bases, with 17 bases between the two germline ends. The CDR3 totals 15 residues. The CDR3 bases are TGTGCCAGCAGCCTCCGGGAACTCAAATACTACGAGCAGTACTTC. Amino acids: CASSLRELKYYEQYF. The variable domain in full, completed from reference TRBV5-6 and TRBJ2-7, reads DAGVTQSPTHLIKTRGQQVTLRCSPKSGHDTVSWYQQALGQGPQFIFQYYEEEERQRGNFPDRFSGHQFPNYSSELNVNALLLGDSALYLCASSLRELKYYEQYFGPGTRLTVT.

This clone was found once. This rearrangement joins TRBV11-3 to TRBJ1-1, with D perhaps matching TRBD1 (6 bases). The germline V gene has CDR1 SGHNT and CDR2 YENEEA. The CDR3 totals 13 residues. V shed 1 base and J shed 7 bases, with 10 bases lying between them. The chain's CDR3 is CASSLGTVGEAFF. CDR3 DNA: TGTGCCAGCAGCTTAGGGACAGTCGGTGAAGCTTTCTTT.

The chain uses TRBV5-1 and TRBJ1-4, with a tentative D call TRBD1 (5 bases). This CDR3 has 14 residues. Trimming took off 0 bases at V and 8 bases at J, with 11 bases between the two ends. Germline assignment: CDR1 SGHRS and CDR2 YFSETQ. The CDR3 DNA reads as TGCGCCAGCAGCTTGGGGCAGGGTGAGGAAAAACTGTTTTTT. Its translation: CASSLGQGEEKLFF.

The J gene is TRBJ2-7, the V gene TRBV3-1 (or the pseudogene TRBV3-2); no reliable D call. Trimming pared 3 bases from V and 7 bases from J, leaving 10 bases between. Per the germline V gene, CDR1 is LGHDT and CDR2 is YNNKEL (reference sequence). The CDR3 covers 12 residues. The CDR3 nucleotides read TGTGCCAGCAGCCAGAACCCCGGGGAGCAGTACTTC. This codes for CASSQNPGEQYF.

J is TRBJ1-4 and V is TRBV11-3; D possibly corresponds to TRBD1 (5 bases). Germline V CDR1 and CDR2: SGHNT, YENEEA. V was shortened by 1 base and J by 12 bases, with 12 bases between the two germline ends. This CDR3 contains 13 residues. The CDR3 DNA sequence: TGTGCCAGCAGCTTAGGGGGCGCGGCAGAACTGTTTTTT. It encodes CASSLGGAAELFF.

This chain joins TRBV18 and TRBJ1-6; D unclear. V was trimmed by 3 bases and J by 7 bases, leaving 13 bases between them. Germline V gene sequence: CDR1 KGHSH, CDR2 LQKENI. CDR3 length equals 15 residues. Here the CDR3 reads CASSPQDSRNSPLHF. CDR3 nucleotide sequence: TGTGCCAGCTCACCTCAAGATAGTAGAAATTCACCCCTCCACTTT.

The genes are TRBV3-1 (or the pseudogene TRBV3-2) and TRBJ2-7; D perhaps matches TRBD2 (7 bases). Germline values: CDR1 LGHDT, CDR2 YNNKEL (reference sequence). The V and J ends lost 4 bases and 3 bases respectively, with 13 bases between them. This CDR3 has 14 amino acids. The CDR3 sequence: CASSLGGADYEQYF. The CDR3, as DNA: TGTGCCAGCAGCCTTGGGGGGGCGGACTACGAGCAGTACTTC.

The chain couples TRBV19 to TRBJ1-6; 8 nucleotides match TRBD1. The V gene end was trimmed by 9 bases and the J gene end by 1 base; junction bases not matched to a gene: 17. The CDR3 runs to 19 residues. In germline, CDR1 is LNHDA, CDR2 SQIVND (reference sequence). CDR3 nucleotides: TGTGCCAGCAGAAGGGATAGGACAGGGCGAGGATCCTATAATTCACCCCTCCACTTT. The encoded protein is CASRRDRTGRGSYNSPLHF.

The chain carries TRBV27 and TRBJ2-5; 9 nucleotides agree with TRBD1. Trimming at V came to 5 bases and at J to 2 bases, leaving 9 bases not matched to a gene. From germline, CDR1 is MNHEY and CDR2 SMNVEV (reference sequence). The CDR3 loop spans 16 amino acids. This CDR3 reads CASSPGRTGAQETQYF. The CDR3 bases are TGTGCCAGCAGTCCAGGACGGACAGGGGCGCAAGAGACCCAGTACTTC.

This rearrangement joins TRBV7-2 to TRBJ1-1, with D maybe TRBD1 (5 bases). The V gene's germline CDR1 is SGHTA and CDR2 FQGNSA. Trimming left V 6 bases short and J 8 bases short, with 13 bases between. This CDR3 contains 12 residues. The chain's CDR3 is CASRLVGAEAFF. The DNA for the CDR3 is TGTGCCAGCAGACTCGTAGGGGCAGAAGCTTTCTTT.

The chain uses TRBV6-6 and TRBJ1-5, with a possible D match to TRBD1 (6 bases). V was clipped by 6 bases and J by 4 bases, with 16 bases between them. The CDR3 extends over 15 amino acids. Germline CDR1 reads MNHNY; CDR2 reads SVGAGI (reference sequence). The CDR3 reads CASSYREPQNQPQHF. CDR3 DNA sequence: TGTGCCAGCAGCTACAGGGAGCCCCAAAATCAGCCCCAGCATTTT.

V gene TRBV30 combines with J gene TRBJ2-7; TRBD1 aligns across 8 bases. V was pared by 6 bases and J by 2 bases, with 9 bases of the junction left unmatched. CDR3 size: 14 residues. Germline V gives CDR1 GTSNPN, CDR2 SVGIG (reference sequence). The CDR3 loop is CACPRTGLPYEQYF. CDR3 DNA sequence: TGTGCCTGCCCCCGGACAGGGCTACCCTACGAGCAGTACTTC.

The chain links TRBV24-1 to TRBJ2-3; TRBD2 aligns across 13 bases. V lost 2 bases to trimming and J lost 5 bases; unmatched junction nucleotides: 9. Per germline, CDR1 KGHDR and CDR2 SFDVKD. The CDR3 length is 18 residues. In DNA form, the CDR3 reads TGTGCCACCAGTGATTCCCAAAGGACTAGCGGGAGAAGAGATACGCAGTATTTT. Protein product: CATSDSQRTSGRRDTQYF.